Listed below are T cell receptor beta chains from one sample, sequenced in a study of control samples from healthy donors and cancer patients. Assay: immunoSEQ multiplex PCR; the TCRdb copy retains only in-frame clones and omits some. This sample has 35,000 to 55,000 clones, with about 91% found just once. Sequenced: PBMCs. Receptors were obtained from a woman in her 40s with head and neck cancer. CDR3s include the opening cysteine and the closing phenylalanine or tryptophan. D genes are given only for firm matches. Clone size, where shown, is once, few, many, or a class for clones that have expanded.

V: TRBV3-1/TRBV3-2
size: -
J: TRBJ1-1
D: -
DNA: TGTGCCAGCAGCCAAGCAGGGAGACAGAACACTGAAGCTTTCTTT
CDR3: CASSQAGRQNTEAFF

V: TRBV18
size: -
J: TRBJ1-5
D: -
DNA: TGTGCCAGCTCACGAATTAGCAATCAGCCCCAGCATTTT
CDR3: CASSRISNQPQHF

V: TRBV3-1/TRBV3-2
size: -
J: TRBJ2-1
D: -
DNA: TGTGCCAGCAGAGCAGGGGGGTCCCACTCCTACAATGAGCAGTTCTTC
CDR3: CASRAGGSHSYNEQFF

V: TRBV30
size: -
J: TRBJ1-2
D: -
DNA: TGTGCCTGGAGTGTACGCGACCGCTCTAACTATGGCTACACCTTC
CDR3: CAWSVRDRSNYGYTF

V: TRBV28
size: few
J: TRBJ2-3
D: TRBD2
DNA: TGTGCCAGCAATCCTAGCGGGGTTAACACAGATACGCAGTATTTT
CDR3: CASNPSGVNTDTQYF

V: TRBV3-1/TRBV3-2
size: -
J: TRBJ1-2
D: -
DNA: TGTGCCAGCAGCCAGATTGCCGGGACCCCTGGAGGCTACACCTTC
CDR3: CASSQIAGTPGGYTF

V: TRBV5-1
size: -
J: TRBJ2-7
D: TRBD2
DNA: TGCGCCAGCAGCCGGTCCGGGACTAACGACGAGCAGTACTTC
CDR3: CASSRSGTNDEQYF

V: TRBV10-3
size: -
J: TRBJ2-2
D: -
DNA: TGTGCCATCGCGGCCGACCCGAACACCGGGGAGCTGTTTTTT
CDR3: CAIAADPNTGELFF

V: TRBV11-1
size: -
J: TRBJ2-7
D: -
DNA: TGTGCCAGCAGCTTAAGCTTCGGGGGTGGGGAGCAGTACTTC
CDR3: CASSLSFGGGEQYF

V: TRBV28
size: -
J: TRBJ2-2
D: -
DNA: TGTGCCAGCAGTTTATATGGGATGACCGGGGAGCTGTTTTTT
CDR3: CASSLYGMTGELFF

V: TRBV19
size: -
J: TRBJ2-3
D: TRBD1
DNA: TGTGCCAGTAGTACCGGGACAGTTTACCCAGATACGCAGTATTTT
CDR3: CASSTGTVYPDTQYF

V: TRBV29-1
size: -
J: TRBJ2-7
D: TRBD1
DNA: TGCAGCGCTGGTACCGGGACAGGGGTGGGCGAGCAGTACTTC
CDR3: CSAGTGTGVGEQYF

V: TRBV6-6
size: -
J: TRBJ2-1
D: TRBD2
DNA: TGTGCCAGCAGTTCCGCAACTAGCGGGGTTTACAATGAGCAGTTCTTC
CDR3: CASSSATSGVYNEQFF

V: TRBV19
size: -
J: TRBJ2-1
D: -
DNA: TGTGCCAGTAGCGCGGGACCCGGCAATGAGCAGTTCTTC
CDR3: CASSAGPGNEQFF

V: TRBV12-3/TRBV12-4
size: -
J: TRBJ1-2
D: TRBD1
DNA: TGTGCCAGCAGAACAGGGGGCGGAGGCTACACCTTC
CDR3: CASRTGGGGYTF

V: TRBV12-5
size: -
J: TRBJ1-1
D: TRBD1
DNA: TGTGCTAGTGGTTTGGTAGGACAGGGGCGTGAAGCTTTCTTT
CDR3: CASGLVGQGREAFF

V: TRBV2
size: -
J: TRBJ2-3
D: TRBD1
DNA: TGTGCCAGCAAGTGGACAGGACCAGATACGCAGTATTTT
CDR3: CASKWTGPDTQYF

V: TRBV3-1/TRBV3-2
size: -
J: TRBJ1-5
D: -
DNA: TGTGCCAGCAGCCAAGGAAGGGGTCAGCCCCAGCATTTT
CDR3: CASSQGRGQPQHF

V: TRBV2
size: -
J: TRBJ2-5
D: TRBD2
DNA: TGTGCCAGCAGTGGGGCTAGCGGGGAGACCCAGTACTTC
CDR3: CASSGASGETQYF

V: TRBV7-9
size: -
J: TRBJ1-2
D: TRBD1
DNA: TGTGCCAGCAGCCCCGGGACAGGATGGGGCTATGGCTACACCTTC
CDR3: CASSPGTGWGYGYTF

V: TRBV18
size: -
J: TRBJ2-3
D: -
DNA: TGTGCCAGCTCAGCAACAAGAACTAGGTCAGATACGCAGTATTTT
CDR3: CASSATRTRSDTQYF

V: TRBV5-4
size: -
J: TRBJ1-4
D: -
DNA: TGTGCCAGCAATCGGGCAACTAATGAAAAACTGTTTTTT
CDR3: CASNRATNEKLFF